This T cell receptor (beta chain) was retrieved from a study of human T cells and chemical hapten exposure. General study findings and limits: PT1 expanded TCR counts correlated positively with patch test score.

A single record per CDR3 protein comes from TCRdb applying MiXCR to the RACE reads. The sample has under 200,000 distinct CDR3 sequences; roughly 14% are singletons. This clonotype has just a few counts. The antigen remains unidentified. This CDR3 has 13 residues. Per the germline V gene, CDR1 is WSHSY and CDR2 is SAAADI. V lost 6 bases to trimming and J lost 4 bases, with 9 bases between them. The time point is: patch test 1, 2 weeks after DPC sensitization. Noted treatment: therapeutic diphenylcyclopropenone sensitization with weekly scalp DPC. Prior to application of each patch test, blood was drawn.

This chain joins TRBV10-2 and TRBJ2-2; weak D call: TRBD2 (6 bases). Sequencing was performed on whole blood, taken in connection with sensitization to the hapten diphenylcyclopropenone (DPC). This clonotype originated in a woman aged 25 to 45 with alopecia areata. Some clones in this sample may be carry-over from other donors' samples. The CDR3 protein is CASRTAGTGELFF. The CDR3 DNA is TGCGCCAGCAGGACAGCGGGCACCGGGGAGCTGTTTTTT.